The T cell receptor (beta chain) described here comes from a study of long-term antiretroviral therapy in people with HIV. In germline, CDR1 is ENHRY, CDR2 SYGVKD. There are 15 residues in the CDR3. The V end was cut by 2 bases, the J end by 0 bases, with 7 bases between. About this clone itself: Antigen unknown.

HIV-positive participants were all treated in the United States. The samples, holding about 0.95-10 million cryopreserved PBMC, were thawed before DNA extraction was carried out. immunoSEQ v3.0 was run at survey level. Repertoires were generated with immunoSEQ multiplex PCR, while TCRdb's copy carries only in-frame clones and drops some. Of 40,000 or so clones in the sample, roughly 80% were seen once. Regarding the study as a whole: Narrower CDR3 length ranges marked HIV repertoires relative to controls. The repertoire was dominated at all time points by clones expanded before ART.

The rearrangement links TRBV10-3 to TRBJ2-2; no clear D. The source was unsorted PBMCs, collected 0.3 years after starting antiretroviral therapy. The source of this sequence is a man younger than 35 with HIV. The DNA for the CDR3 is TGTGCCATCAGTGAGCGACCTCCGAACACCGGGGAGCTGTTTTTT. It yields the protein CAISERPPNTGELFF.